This TCR beta chain came from a study of regulatory T cells in long-lasting Graves disease. Study-level information: Over-5-year antithyroid drug use with positive TSH receptor antibodies defined persistent Graves' disease in the study. Study-wide points: Segments TRBV28, TRBJ1-2 and TRBJ2-5 showed preferential usage in persistent disease.

Turning to this clonotype: What it binds is unknown.

Trimming took off 0 bases at V and 7 bases at J, with 9 bases between the two ends. This CDR3 contains 13 residues. From germline, CDR1 is KGHSH and CDR2 LQKENI. Library construction for TCR beta used iRepertoire HTBI primers and Arm-PCR of CDR3 regions. Authors' analysis steps: The samples included approximately 60 TRBV and 14 to 15 TRBJ segments. Each CDR3 protein is one row after TCRdb ran MiXCR on the multiplex PCR reads. The V and J calls were determined by TCRdb, not by the authors. The sample lists about 470,000 distinct CDR3 sequences, less than 25% seen once, with about 7.8% in the top ten. Time point meaning: persistent/refractory GD, antithyroid drugs over 5 years with positive TRAb. PBMC-derived RNA was used for the TCR library.

This specimen consisted of peripheral blood mononuclear cells (PBMCs), obtained when the disease was refractory, from a patient treated with antithyroid drugs. This TCR was sampled from a female donor with Graves disease. This chain joins TRBV18 and TRBJ1-1; possibly TRBD1 for D (6 bases). The CDR3 nucleotides are TGTGCCAGCTCACCACCGATAGGGGGTGAAGCTTTCTTT. Protein: CASSPPIGGEAFF.